These T cell receptor beta chains were read from a single sample in a study of blood T cells in healthy people across ages. TCRdb reprocessed the 5' RACE reads via MiXCR and lists one record per CDR3 protein. The sample includes 1.5 million to 2 million distinct CDR3 sequences, roughly 27% seen only once; the top ten take roughly 8.2%. The sequenced sample consisted of blood. These receptors were collected from a woman in her thirties in good health. CDR3s leave out the opening cysteine and the closing phenylalanine or tryptophan. The D gene is left open where the match is weak. Clone size is shown for a subset of rows, as once, few, many or a class of expanded clone.

V	size	length	D	J	CDR3
TRBV20-1	few	12	.	TRBJ1-4	SAPGAALNEKLF
TRBV5-1	.	11	TRBD1	TRBJ2-1	ASHTGGWDEQF
TRBV12-3/TRBV12-4	.	13	.	TRBJ1-1	ASTLGGRMNTEAF
TRBV7-9	few	13	.	TRBJ1-2	ASSRTLGADYGYT
TRBV20-1	.	12	.	TRBJ2-5	SARGTGGALGQY
TRBV12-3/TRBV12-4	few	10	.	TRBJ2-5	ASRQGGGPIY
TRBV7-3	few	11	TRBD2	TRBJ2-3	ASAGGNTDTQY
TRBV20-1	.	9	.	TRBJ1-1	SAWPGREAF
TRBV15	many	14	TRBD2	TRBJ2-4	ATSRDRLAGGPIQY
TRBV20-1	many	14	TRBD2	TRBJ2-1	SARMARLAVNNEQF
TRBV5-1	.	13	.	TRBJ1-4	ASSLGTQGGEKLF
TRBV29-1	.	13	.	TRBJ1-2	SVEGNLRSNYGYT
TRBV7-9	.	11	.	TRBJ2-3	ASSLRPVDTQY
TRBV9	.	10	.	TRBJ2-1	ASSSGTREQF
TRBV5-1	few	9	.	TRBJ2-5	ASSFQEAQY
TRBV29-1	few	12	.	TRBJ2-7	SVAGQDFSYEQY
TRBV28	.	10	.	TRBJ2-5	ASRAVQETQY
TRBV29-1	.	10	.	TRBJ2-7	SAGGFAYEQY
TRBV5-4	.	14	.	TRBJ2-7	ASSQNRGTVIYEQY
TRBV9	.	14	TRBD2	TRBJ2-1	ASSVSGTSGNNEQF
TRBV28	many	10	.	TRBJ1-2	ASSLSTYGYT
TRBV3-1	.	14	.	TRBJ2-2	ASSLDATANTGELF
TRBV15	.	12	TRBD1	TRBJ1-4	ATSRRAGGGQLF
TRBV7-9	many	13	.	TRBJ2-7	ASSLQRGASYEQY
TRBV5-1	.	11	.	TRBJ1-1	ASSLEQGTEAF
TRBV20-1	few	15	TRBD1	TRBJ1-5	SVSGTASGVGNQPQH
TRBV20-1	few	16	TRBD2	TRBJ2-1	SAPRTSGGLFSYNEQF
TRBV5-1	few	12	.	TRBJ1-1	ASSLDATSTEAF
TRBV7-8	.	11	.	TRBJ1-1	ASSSEEDTEAF
TRBV28	.	16	.	TRBJ2-6	ASSRTGTDTSGANVLT
TRBV10-3	.	15	TRBD1	TRBJ2-1	AISQGPRTGAYNEQF
TRBV7-9	many	10	.	TRBJ1-2	ASSPGGTGYT
TRBV12-5	.	13	TRBD2	TRBJ2-1	ASGFLAGVEDEQF
TRBV3-1	few	13	.	TRBJ1-5	ASSQDLGNYQPQH
TRBV4-3	.	15	TRBD1	TRBJ1-1	ASSQGRAGGVNTEAF
TRBV29-1	.	13	TRBD1	TRBJ2-3	SVLNRQGPTDTQY
TRBV20-1	.	11	.	TRBJ2-1	SASSAAYNEQF
TRBV2	few	10	.	TRBJ2-1	ASRVLGDEQF
TRBV7-9	few	10	.	TRBJ1-2	ASGGEGGGYT
TRBV6-1	.	12	.	TRBJ2-7	TSSEVGRVYEQY
TRBV30	.	14	TRBD2	TRBJ2-1	AWSVVGLANSYEQF
TRBV6-5	.	13	TRBD2	TRBJ2-7	ASRTGTSGGYEQY
TRBV7-9	many	15	.	TRBJ2-5	ASSFGRTDPGQETQY
TRBV12-3/TRBV12-4	.	10	.	TRBJ2-3	ASCTETDTQY
TRBV5-1	many	13	TRBD1	TRBJ1-2	ASSLFRTGKYGYT
TRBV5-6	many	15	.	TRBJ2-1	ASSGFEGERTNNEQF
TRBV29-1	.	10	.	TRBJ1-2	SASRPPHGYT
TRBV12-3/TRBV12-4	.	13	TRBD1	TRBJ2-6	ASSPPGTGSNVLT
TRBV20-1	few	11	TRBD1	TRBJ2-3	SATRTGTDTQY
TRBV4-1	.	15	.	TRBJ2-1	ASSQAGGGGFYNEQF